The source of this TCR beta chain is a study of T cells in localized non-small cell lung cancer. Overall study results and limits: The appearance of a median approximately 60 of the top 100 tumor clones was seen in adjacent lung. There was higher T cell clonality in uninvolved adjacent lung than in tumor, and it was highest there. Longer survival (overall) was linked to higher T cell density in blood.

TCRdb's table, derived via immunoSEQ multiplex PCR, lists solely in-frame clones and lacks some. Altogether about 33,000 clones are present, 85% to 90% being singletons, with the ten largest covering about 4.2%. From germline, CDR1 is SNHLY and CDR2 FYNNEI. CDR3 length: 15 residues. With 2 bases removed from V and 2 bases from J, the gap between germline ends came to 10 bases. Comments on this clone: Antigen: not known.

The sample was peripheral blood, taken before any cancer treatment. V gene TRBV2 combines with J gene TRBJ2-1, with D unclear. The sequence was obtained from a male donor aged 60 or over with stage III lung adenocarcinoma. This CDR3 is CASSELGGAYNEQFF. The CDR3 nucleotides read TGTGCCAGCAGTGAATTGGGTGGAGCCTACAATGAGCAGTTCTTC.